This paragraph reports one T cell receptor (beta chain). Its antigen remains unidentified. The data originate from a study of OX40 agonist ivuxolimab in advanced cancers. Points from the study as a whole: What antigens the expanded peripheral T cells recognized was never established.

The CDR3 has 17 residues. CDR1 and CDR2 from the germline V gene are SEHNR and FQNEAQ (reference sequence). The ends lost 2 bases at V and 8 bases at J; junction bases unmatched: 7. Sequenced by immunoSEQ multiplex PCR; TCRdb stores in-frame clones only, minus some. Among tens of thousands of clones listed, approximately 87% were seen once. Sequenced material: CD4+ or CD8+ T cells sorted from blood, taken in a trial of the OX40 agonist ivuxolimab. The sequence came from an adult with an advanced solid tumor such as melanoma, head and neck, liver or kidney cancer. The gene calls are TRBV7-9 and TRBJ1-6; 12 positions agree with TRBD1. CDR3 DNA: TGTGCCAGCAGCTTATGGGGGACAGGGGGCGTCGATTCACCCCTCCACTTT. Protein sequence: CASSLWGTGGVDSPLHF.